Below, 14 T cell receptor beta chains from the same sample are listed, as sequenced in a study of blood T cell repertoires in COVID-19. Libraries were prepared by immunoSEQ multiplex PCR; TCRdb keeps only in-frame clonotypes and omits some of them. Of about 290,000 clones in the sample, around 86% are singletons; the top ten hold 1.7%. The specimen sequenced was PBMCs or T cells enriched from blood (not recorded which). The receptors derive from a woman in her thirties or forties who had recovered from COVID-19.

The J gene is TRBJ2-1, the V gene TRBV5-8; D perhaps matches TRBD2 (6 bases). V lost 1 base and J lost 2, with 16 bases in between. Looked up from germline, CDR1 is SGHTS and CDR2 is YDEGEE. CDR3 length equals 17 residues. CDR3 in amino acids: CASSLLVRRGTYNEQFF. The CDR3 DNA is TGTGCCAGCAGCTTGTTGGTAAGGCGGGGTACCTACAATGAGCAGTTCTTC.

The chain carries TRBV10-3 and TRBJ2-7; 9 bases match TRBD1. Germline CDR1 is ENHRY and CDR2 is SYGVKD. V shed 2 bases and J 4 bases; nucleotides not matched to a gene: 6. The length of the CDR3 is 15 residues. This CDR3 reads CAISEPGQGNYEQYF. The CDR3 region has the DNA TGTGCCATCAGTGAGCCGGGACAGGGCAATTACGAGCAGTACTTC.

V gene TRBV4-3 combines with J gene TRBJ1-3; 10 bases map to TRBD1. The CDR3 consists of 19 residues. V trimming: 4 bases; J trimming: 0 bases; junction bases outside the gene matches: 12. The V gene's germline CDR1 is LGHNA and CDR2 YSLEER. CDR3 nucleotides: TGCGCCAGCAGCCTCACCGCGGCGGGACAGGGGTACTCTGGAAACACCATATATTTT. Its protein product is CASSLTAAGQGYSGNTIYF.

The chain employs TRBV5-1 and TRBJ1-6; D possibly corresponds to TRBD1 (6 bases). The CDR3 has 14 residues. V lost 4 bases to trimming and J lost 7 bases, with 12 bases between them. Germline CDR1 and CDR2: SGHRS and YFSETQ. Written as DNA, the CDR3 is TGCGCCAGCAGCGTCCAGGGGAACAATTCACCCCTCCACTTT. Its translation: CASSVQGNNSPLHF. The variable domain in full, with the rest retrieved from reference TRBV5-1 and TRBJ1-6, is KAGVTQTPRYLIKTRGQQVTLSCSPISGHRSVSWYQQTPGQGLQFLFEYFSETQRNKGNFPGRFSGRQFSNSRSEMNVSTLELGDSALYLCASSVQGNNSPLHFGNGTRLTVT.

The chain joins TRBV9 to TRBJ1-3; a weak D match, TRBD1 (6 bases). V lost 4 bases and J 0 bases, leaving 11 bases between the germline ends. CDR3 length: 15 residues. The germline V gene has CDR1 SGDLS and CDR2 YYNGEE. The CDR3 nucleotides are TGTGCCAGCAGCCATGGACAGAGCTCTGGAAACACCATATATTTT. Encoded protein: CASSHGQSSGNTIYF.

This rearrangement joins TRBV7-9 to TRBJ2-3; 10 positions agree with TRBD2. The CDR3 sequence is 16 residues long. Germline values: CDR1 SEHNR, CDR2 FQNEAQ (reference sequence). Trimming cost V 3 bases and J 4 bases; bases outside gene matches: 7. The CDR3 spells CASSLASGRSSDTQYF. CDR3 DNA: TGTGCCAGCAGCTTGGCTAGCGGGAGATCATCAGATACGCAGTATTTT.

This clone was seen only once. The V and J genes are TRBV15 and TRBJ1-5; weak D call: TRBD1 (6 bases). CDR3 length equals 16 residues. V lost 2 bases, J lost 0 bases, and 11 bases lay in between. CDR1 and CDR2 from the germline V gene are LNHNV and YYDKDF (reference sequence). The CDR3 protein is CATSRNGQNSNQPQHF. DNA for the CDR3: TGTGCCACCAGCAGAAACGGACAGAATAGCAATCAGCCCCAGCATTTT.

The rearrangement joins TRBV5-4 to TRBJ1-2, with D perhaps TRBD1 (5 bases). The CDR3 runs 15 residues. The germline gives CDR1 SGHNT, CDR2 YYREEE (reference sequence). V gave up 0 bases and J gave up 8 bases, with 17 bases separating them. The CDR3 bases are TGTGCCAGCAGCTTGGGCAGGCCGGGAGAGGGGGGCTACACCTTC. Its protein product is CASSLGRPGEGGYTF.

The chain combines TRBV3-1 (or the pseudogene TRBV3-2) with TRBJ2-7; 7 positions match TRBD1. This CDR3 has 13 amino acids. The V gene end was trimmed by 4 bases and the J gene end by 5 bases; junction bases not matched to a gene: 5. Germline CDR1 is LGHDT and CDR2 is YNNKEL (reference sequence). The CDR3 here is CASSRGTVNEQYF. As DNA, the CDR3 is TGTGCCAGCAGCCGGGGGACAGTCAACGAGCAGTACTTC.

The CDR3 spells CASSLGTENIQYF. DNA for the CDR3: TGTGCCAGCAGCTTAGGAACGGAAAACATTCAGTACTTC. The chain joins TRBV7-2 to TRBJ2-4, with D uncertain. Between the trimmed V and J ends, which lost 1 base and 5 bases, there was a span of 6 bases. Germline V CDR1 and CDR2: SGHTA, FQGNSA. This CDR3 spans 13 amino acids.

This chain's CDR3 is CASSLAGQTGYEQYF. CDR3 DNA: TGTGCCAGCAGCTTAGCGGGGCAAACAGGGTACGAGCAGTACTTC. This chain links TRBV7-8 with TRBJ2-7, with D tentatively TRBD1 (6 bases). V dropped 0 bases and J dropped 4 bases, with 13 bases sitting between them. The CDR3 runs 15 residues. CDR1 is SGHVS and CDR2 is FQNEAQ in the germline V gene.

The chain couples TRBV29-1 to TRBJ1-3; TRBD1 is a possible D gene (5 bases). V dropped 6 bases and J dropped 0 bases, with 12 bases sitting between them. The CDR3 runs 14 residues. Germline-derived CDR1 and CDR2 are SQVTM and ANQGSEA. The CDR3 here is CSVRQINSGNTIYF. The CDR3 bases are TGCAGCGTCCGACAGATTAACTCTGGAAACACCATATATTTT.

The chain uses TRBV3-1 (or the pseudogene TRBV3-2) and TRBJ1-6; TRBD1 might be the D (6 bases). The CDR3 consists of 14 residues. The V and J ends lost 4 bases and 13 bases respectively, with 17 bases between them. Germline-derived CDR1 and CDR2 are LGHDT and YNNKEL (reference sequence). CDR3 protein: CASSPQGFSHPLHF. DNA of the CDR3: TGTGCCAGCAGCCCCCAGGGGTTCAGTCACCCCCTCCACTTT.

This clone was seen only once. The gene calls are TRBV5-1 and TRBJ2-4; 10 positions agree with TRBD1. CDR1 and CDR2 (germline): SGHRS, YFSETQ. V gave up 4 bases and J gave up 5 bases; unmatched junction bases: 3. The CDR3 has 14 amino acids. CDR3 amino acids: CASSPGQGENIQYF. DNA of the CDR3: TGCGCCAGCAGCCCCGGACAGGGGGAAAACATTCAGTACTTC.